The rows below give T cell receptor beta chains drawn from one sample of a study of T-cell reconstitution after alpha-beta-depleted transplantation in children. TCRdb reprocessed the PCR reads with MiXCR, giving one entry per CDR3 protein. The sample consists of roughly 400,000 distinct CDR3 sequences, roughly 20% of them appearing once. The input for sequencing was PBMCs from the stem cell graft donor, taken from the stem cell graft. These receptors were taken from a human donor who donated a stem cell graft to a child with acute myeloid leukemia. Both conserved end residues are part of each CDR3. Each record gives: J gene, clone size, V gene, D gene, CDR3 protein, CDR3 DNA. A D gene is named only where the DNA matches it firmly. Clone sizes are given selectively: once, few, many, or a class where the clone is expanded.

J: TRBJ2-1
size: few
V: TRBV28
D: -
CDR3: CASSSDTGIYNEQFF
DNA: TGTGCCAGCAGTTCCGACACAGGGATCTACAATGAGCAGTTCTTC

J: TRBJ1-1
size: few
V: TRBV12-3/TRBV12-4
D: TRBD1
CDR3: CASSLRGQENTEAFF
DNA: TGTGCCAGCAGTTTACGAGGACAGGAGAACACTGAAGCTTTCTTT

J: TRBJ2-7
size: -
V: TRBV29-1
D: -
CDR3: CSVENRGYEQYF
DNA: TGCAGCGTTGAAAATAGGGGATACGAGCAGTACTTC

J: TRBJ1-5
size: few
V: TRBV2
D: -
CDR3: CASSAGGGNQPQHF
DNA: TGTGCCAGCAGTGCGGGTGGGGGGAATCAGCCCCAGCATTTT

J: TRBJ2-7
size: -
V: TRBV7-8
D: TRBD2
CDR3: CASSLSLTSVPAEQYF
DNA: TGTGCCAGCAGCTTATCGTTGACTAGCGTTCCCGCCGAGCAGTACTTC

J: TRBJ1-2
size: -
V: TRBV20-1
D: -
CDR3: CSAIVQLNYGYTF
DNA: TGCAGTGCTATCGTACAGCTGAACTATGGCTACACCTTC

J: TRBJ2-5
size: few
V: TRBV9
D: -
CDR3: CASSTRVQETQYF
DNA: TGTGCCAGCAGCACCCGGGTTCAAGAGACCCAGTACTTC

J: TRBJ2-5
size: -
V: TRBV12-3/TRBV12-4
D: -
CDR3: CASSLEAGQETQYF
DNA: TGTGCCAGCAGTTTAGAAGCGGGACAGGAGACCCAGTACTTC

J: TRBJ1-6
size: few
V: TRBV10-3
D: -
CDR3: CAIRVGYNSPLHF
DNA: TGTGCCATCAGAGTGGGTTATAATTCACCCCTCCACTTT

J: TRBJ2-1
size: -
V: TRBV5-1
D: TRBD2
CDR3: CASSLQRASGRAVWFF
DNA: TGCGCCAGCAGCCTTCAGCGTGCTAGCGGGAGGGCCGTATGGTTCTTC

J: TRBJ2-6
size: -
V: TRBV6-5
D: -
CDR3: CASSYDGAGANVLTF
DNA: TGTGCCAGCAGTTACGACGGGGCTGGGGCCAACGTCCTGACTTTC

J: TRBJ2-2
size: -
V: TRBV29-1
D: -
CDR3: CSVGGIGGELFF
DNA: TGCAGCGTTGGAGGGATTGGCGGGGAGCTGTTTTTT

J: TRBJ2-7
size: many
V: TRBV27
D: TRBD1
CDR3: CASSPRDRRMEQYF
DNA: TGTGCCAGCAGTCCCCGGGACAGGCGGATGGAGCAGTACTTC

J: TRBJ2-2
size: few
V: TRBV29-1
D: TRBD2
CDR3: CSVEEPTSGMAGELFF
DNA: TGCAGCGTTGAAGAGCCGACTAGCGGGATGGCCGGGGAGCTGTTTTTT

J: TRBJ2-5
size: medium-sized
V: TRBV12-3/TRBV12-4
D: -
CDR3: CASTGWLKTQYF
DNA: TGTGCCAGTACAGGGTGGCTGAAGACCCAGTACTTC

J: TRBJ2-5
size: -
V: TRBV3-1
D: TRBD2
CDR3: CASSFGTSQTQYF
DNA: TGTGCCAGCAGCTTCGGGACTAGCCAGACCCAGTACTTC

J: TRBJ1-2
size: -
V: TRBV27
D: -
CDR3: CASSWGLYYGYTF
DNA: TGTGCCAGCAGTTGGGGGTTGTACTATGGCTACACCTTC

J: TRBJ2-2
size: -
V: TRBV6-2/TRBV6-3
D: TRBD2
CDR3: CASSQPWLAGEGTGELFF
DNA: TGTGCCAGCAGCCAGCCTTGGCTAGCGGGAGAGGGGACCGGGGAGCTGTTTTTT

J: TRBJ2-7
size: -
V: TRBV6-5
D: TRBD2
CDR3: CASSYSILGLAGHEQYF
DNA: TGTGCCAGCAGTTACTCGATTTTGGGCCTAGCGGGCCACGAGCAGTACTTC

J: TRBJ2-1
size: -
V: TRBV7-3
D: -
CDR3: CASSLSGSGNEQFF
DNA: TGTGCCAGCAGCTTAAGTGGGAGCGGGAATGAGCAGTTCTTC

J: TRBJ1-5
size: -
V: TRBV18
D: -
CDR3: CASSPEQASNQPQHF
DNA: TGTGCCAGCTCACCAGAGCAGGCGAGCAATCAGCCCCAGCATTTT

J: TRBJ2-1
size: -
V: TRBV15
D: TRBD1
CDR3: CATSPRTGVANGEQFF
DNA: TGTGCCACCAGCCCTCGAACAGGGGTCGCAAACGGTGAGCAGTTCTTC

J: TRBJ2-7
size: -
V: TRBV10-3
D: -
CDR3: CAISIRVAEAYEQYF
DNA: TGTGCCATCTCGATCCGGGTAGCCGAGGCCTACGAGCAGTACTTC

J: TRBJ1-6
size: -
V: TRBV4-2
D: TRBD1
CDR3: CASSQDSSRGRRSPLHF
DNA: TGTGCCAGCAGCCAAGATAGTAGCAGGGGGCGGCGATCACCCCTCCACTTT

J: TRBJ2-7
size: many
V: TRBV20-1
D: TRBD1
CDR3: CSARFLGQGDFYEQYF
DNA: TGCAGTGCTAGATTTTTGGGACAGGGGGATTTCTACGAGCAGTACTTC

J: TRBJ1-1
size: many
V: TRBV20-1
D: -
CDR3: CSARGHSNTEAFF
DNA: TGCAGTGCTAGGGGACATTCGAACACTGAAGCTTTCTTT

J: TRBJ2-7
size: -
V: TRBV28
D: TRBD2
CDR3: CASTTRRTSGRYEQYF
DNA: TGTGCCAGCACCACAAGGCGGACTAGCGGGAGATACGAGCAGTACTTC

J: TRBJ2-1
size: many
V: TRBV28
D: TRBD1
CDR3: CASSTGQLPYNEQFF
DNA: TGTGCCAGCAGTACGGGACAGCTGCCCTACAATGAGCAGTTCTTC

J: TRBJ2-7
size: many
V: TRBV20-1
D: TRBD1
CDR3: CSAKGQGPTYEQYF
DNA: TGCAGTGCTAAGGGACAGGGCCCCACCTACGAGCAGTACTTC

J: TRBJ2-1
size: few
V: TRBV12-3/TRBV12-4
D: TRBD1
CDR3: CASRPTGAPYNEQFF
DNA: TGTGCCAGCAGACCAACAGGGGCCCCTTACAATGAGCAGTTCTTC

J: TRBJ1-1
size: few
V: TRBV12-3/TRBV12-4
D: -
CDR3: CASSTQMNTEAFF
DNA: TGTGCCAGCAGTACCCAGATGAACACTGAAGCTTTCTTT

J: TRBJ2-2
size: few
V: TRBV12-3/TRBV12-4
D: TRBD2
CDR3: CASSLGLAGVSGELFF
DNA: TGTGCCAGCAGTCTGGGACTAGCGGGAGTCTCCGGGGAGCTGTTTTTT

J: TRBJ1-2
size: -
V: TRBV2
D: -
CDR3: CAICFFTLRRVKTNYGYTF
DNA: TGTGCCATCTGTTTTTTTACCCTCAGACGAGTAAAAACTAACTATGGCTACACCTTC